One and the same sample provided the 20 T cell receptor beta chains below, sequenced in a study of blood T cell repertoires in COVID-19. Sequencing used immunoSEQ multiplex PCR; TCRdb keeps in-frame clones, though not all of them. The sample includes around 230,000 clones, 88% of them seen just once. The source material was PBMCs or T cells enriched from blood (not recorded which). These receptor sequences come from a young woman who had recovered from COVID-19.

This clone was seen only once. This rearrangement joins TRBV7-3 to TRBJ2-3; the match to TRBD2 covers 11 bases. Germline-derived CDR1 and CDR2 are SGHTA and FQGTGA. This CDR3 region has 16 residues. V lost 3 bases, J lost 6 bases, and 8 bases stayed unmatched. The CDR3 loop is CASSLRTSGGVDTQYF. CDR3 DNA: TGTGCCAGCAGCTTGAGAACTAGCGGGGGTGTCGATACGCAGTATTTT.

The chain couples TRBV7-2 to TRBJ1-5; 7 bases match TRBD1. The CDR3 covers 17 residues. Germline V gene lookup returns CDR1 SGHTA and CDR2 FQGNSA. V shed 5 bases, J shed 2 bases, and the junction held 12 bases outside the gene matches. The CDR3 sequence: CASSQSYTGVGNQPQHF. DNA for the CDR3: TGTGCCAGCAGCCAGTCATATACAGGGGTTGGCAATCAGCCCCAGCATTTT.

The V call is TRBV5-1, the J call TRBJ2-7; the match to TRBD1 covers 10 bases. The CDR3 sequence is 15 residues long. CDR1 SGHRS and CDR2 YFSETQ come from the germline V gene. V dropped 5 bases and J dropped 3; count of bases not matched to a gene: 8. The CDR3 sequence is CASRTGQGIIYEQYF. The DNA of the CDR3 is TGCGCCAGCAGGACGGGACAGGGGATTATCTACGAGCAGTACTTC.

J is TRBJ2-1 and V is TRBV7-3, with D perhaps matching TRBD2 (6 bases). This CDR3 has 15 residues. V gave up 5 bases and J gave up 4 bases, with 15 bases separating them. Germline values: CDR1 SGHTA, CDR2 FQGTGA. CDR3 nucleotides: TGTGCCAGCAGCCCCAGTAGCGGATCTTACAATGAGCAGTTCTTC. It codes for CASSPSSGSYNEQFF.

V and J are TRBV3-1 (or the pseudogene TRBV3-2) and TRBJ1-1; possibly TRBD1 for D (5 bases). V was shortened by 6 bases and J by 5 bases, with 13 bases between the two germline ends. The CDR3 length is 13 residues. Germline V CDR1 and CDR2: LGHDT, YNNKEL (reference sequence). The CDR3: CASSPGLRTEAFF. Written as DNA, the CDR3 is TGTGCCAGCAGTCCAGGGCTACGAACTGAAGCTTTCTTT.

The V call is TRBV4-3, the J call TRBJ2-2; 8 bases are a match to TRBD2. The CDR3 extends over 16 amino acids. The J segment lost 6 bases and the V segment lost 0 bases, leaving 6 bases of the junction unmatched. Per germline, CDR1 LGHNA and CDR2 YSLEER. DNA for the CDR3: TGCGCCAGCAGCCAAGAGGGCGGGGGGAGGTCCGGGGAGCTGTTTTTT. Amino acids: CASSQEGGGRSGELFF.

The V gene is TRBV11-3, the J gene TRBJ1-1; no clear D. CDR1 is SGHNT, CDR2 YENEEA, per germline. V gave up 6 bases and J gave up 2 bases, with 10 bases separating them. The CDR3 extends over 13 amino acids. The CDR3 DNA sequence: TGTGCCAGCAGTAAAGAGACTAACACTGAAGCTTTCTTT. It encodes CASSKETNTEAFF. Based on the CDR3 plus reference TRBV11-3 and TRBJ1-1, the full variable domain is EAGVVQSPRYKIIEKKQPVAFWCNPISGHNTLYWYLQNLGQGPELLIRYENEEAVDDSQLPKDRFSAERLKGVDSTLKIQPAELGDSAVYLCASSKETNTEAFFGQGTRLTVV.

Only one count was recorded for this clone. The chain uses TRBV4-3 and TRBJ1-6; TRBD1 matches at 9 bases. The V and J ends lost 4 bases and 5 bases, in that order; junction bases with no gene match: 6. CDR1 is LGHNA, CDR2 YSLEER, per germline. This CDR3 is built from 16 residues. The DNA for the CDR3 is TGCGCCAGCAGCCCGACCAGGACAGGGGATAATTCACCCCTCCACTTT. Protein sequence: CASSPTRTGDNSPLHF.

CDR3 sequence reads: CASSASRTSGGEKTTDTQYF. CDR3 DNA sequence: TGTGCCAGCAGCGCGTCCCGGACTAGCGGGGGGGAAAAAACCACAGATACGCAGTATTTT. The J gene is TRBJ2-3, the V gene TRBV7-8; 15 positions agree with TRBD2. Germline CDR1 reads SGHVS; CDR2 reads FQNEAQ. Trimming at V came to 5 bases and at J to 2 bases, leaving 14 bases not matched to a gene. There are 20 residues in the CDR3.

V and J are TRBV7-3 and TRBJ1-6, with 8 bases fitting TRBD1. The germline V gene has CDR1 SGHTA and CDR2 FQGTGA. This CDR3 has 15 amino acids. V shed 2 bases, J shed 14 bases, and the junction held 11 bases outside the gene matches. The CDR3 DNA reads TGTGCCAGCAGCTTAGGGTATTTGGGACAGGCTTCCCTCCACTTT. Translated, it gives CASSLGYLGQASLHF.

The V and J genes are TRBV5-1 and TRBJ1-2; D may be TRBD1 (5 bases). V lost 1 base, J lost 2 bases, and 15 bases lay in between. This CDR3 has 16 amino acids. Germline CDR1 SGHRS, CDR2 YFSETQ. CDR3 in DNA: TGCGCCAGCAGCTTGTTCCCAGGACAATTAAACTATGGCTACACCTTC. Its protein product is CASSLFPGQLNYGYTF. Looking up the rest from reference TRBV5-1 and TRBJ1-2 gives the full variable domain: KAGVTQTPRYLIKTRGQQVTLSCSPISGHRSVSWYQQTPGQGLQFLFEYFSETQRNKGNFPGRFSGRQFSNSRSEMNVSTLELGDSALYLCASSLFPGQLNYGYTFGSGTRLTVV.

This clone was counted a single time. The V call is TRBV18, the J call TRBJ2-1, with TRBD2 matching over 9 bases. J was trimmed by 7 bases and V by 2 bases; bases with no gene match: 6. This CDR3 spans 15 amino acids. Germline assignment: CDR1 KGHSH and CDR2 LQKENI. The CDR3 bases are TGTGCCAGCTCACCAATGCGGGGGGGCCGAAATGAGCAGTTCTTC. It yields the protein CASSPMRGGRNEQFF.

The CDR3 DNA sequence: TGTGCCAGTAGTAGTAGCGGGCGGCTCAGGGGCTACGAGCAGTACTTC. Amino acid sequence: CASSSSGRLRGYEQYF. This chain joins TRBV19 and TRBJ2-7; possibly TRBD2 for D (7 bases). Per the germline V gene, CDR1 is LNHDA and CDR2 is SQIVND (reference sequence). The V and J ends lost 4 bases and 3 bases respectively, with 19 bases between them. The CDR3 runs 16 residues.

The V gene is TRBV6-5, the J gene TRBJ2-3; D may be TRBD1 (5 bases). Germline CDR1 is MNHEY and CDR2 is SVGAGI. The V end lost 0 bases, the J end lost 1 base, and 8 bases lay between the germline ends. This CDR3 is built from 15 residues. CDR3 in amino acids: CASSYSAGRTDTQYF. CDR3 coding DNA: TGTGCCAGCAGTTACTCTGCAGGGCGCACAGATACGCAGTATTTT.

Turning to this clone: One junction end does not reproduce the germline sequence, and a read error may be involved. The DNA of the CDR3 is TGTGCTAGCAGCCCGGGGACTAGCCGTACAGATACGCAGTATTTT. Translating it yields CASSPGTSRTDTQYF. J is TRBJ2-3 and V is TRBV7-7, with 9 positions matching TRBD2. The CDR3 totals 15 residues. CDR1 and CDR2 from the germline V gene are SSHAT and FNYEAQ (reference sequence).

The chain joins TRBV11-2 to TRBJ1-2, with TRBD1 matching 8 bases. The CDR3 totals 14 residues. Per germline, CDR1 SGHAT and CDR2 FQNNGV. Trimming removed 6 bases from V and 4 bases from J; junction bases left unmatched: 7. The CDR3 spells CASSPTGTGYGYTF. The DNA of the CDR3 is TGTGCCAGCAGTCCTACCGGGACAGGCTATGGCTACACCTTC.

The J gene is TRBJ1-2, the V gene TRBV11-2, with 8 nucleotides matching TRBD1. Per germline, CDR1 SGHAT and CDR2 FQNNGV. CDR3 length: 16 residues. V lost 3 bases, J lost 0 bases, and 6 bases stayed unmatched. Here the CDR3 reads CASSLTGVSSNYGYTF. DNA for the CDR3: TGTGCCAGCAGCTTGACAGGGGTATCGTCTAACTATGGCTACACCTTC.

This rearrangement joins TRBV4-1 to TRBJ2-3; TRBD2 matches at 11 bases. V shed 3 bases, J shed 2 bases, and the junction held 4 bases outside the gene matches. Germline V gene sequence: CDR1 MGHRA, CDR2 YSYEKL. This CDR3 has 16 amino acids. In DNA form, the CDR3 reads TGCGCCAGCAGCCAGCTAGCGGGGGGTTACACAGATACGCAGTATTTT. It encodes CASSQLAGGYTDTQYF.

The CDR3 DNA reads as TGTGCCAGCAGCTTAGCAGGGGCAGATACGCAGTATTTT. As protein: CASSLAGADTQYF. The chain employs TRBV7-9 and TRBJ2-3; weak D call: TRBD1 (5 bases). In germline, CDR1 is SEHNR, CDR2 FQNEAQ (reference sequence). The CDR3 has 13 amino acids. Trimming removed 0 bases from V and 4 bases from J, with 5 bases in between.

The CDR3 loop reads CASSLGGLSYEQYF. In nucleotides, the CDR3 is TGTGCCAGCAGCTTAGGGGGACTGAGCTACGAGCAGTACTTC. The chain employs TRBV7-9 and TRBJ2-7; maybe TRBD2 (6 bases). V was trimmed by 1 base and J by 3 bases, leaving 10 bases between them. Germline CDR1 and CDR2: SEHNR and FQNEAQ (reference sequence). This CDR3 contains 14 residues.